The text below deals with one TCR beta chain. Its target is unknown. Clones were sequenced by immunoSEQ multiplex PCR, and TCRdb holds only the in-frame ones, with some missing. The sample contains approximately 120,000 clones, more than 70% of which appear only once. The data were taken from a study of T cell responses to AZD1222 COVID-19 vaccine. Overall study results and limits: AZD1222 recipients seropositive at baseline numbered only six. Repertoire sampling happened only post peak T cell response.

This CDR3 region has 14 residues. Trimming removed 3 bases at V and 2 bases at J, with 13 bases between. Germline CDR1 is GTSNPN and CDR2 is SVGIG (reference sequence). J is TRBJ1-2 and V is TRBV30; possible D gene TRBD1, 5 bases. The sequences come from peripheral blood, collected on day 0 of AZD1222 vaccination. The receptor's source is an adult in good health. CDR3 nucleotide sequence: TGTGCCTGGAGCCTGGGGGGAGGGAACTATGGCTACACCTTC. Amino acids: CAWSLGGGNYGYTF.